This T cell receptor beta chain was sequenced during a study of metastatic and nonmetastatic thyroid tumors. CDR3 length: 14 amino acids. Trimming at V came to 10 bases and at J to 4 bases, leaving 10 bases not matched to a gene. Germline lookup yields CDR1 SGHRS and CDR2 YFSETQ. Through MiXCR, TCRdb re-clonotyped the PCR reads. The sample includes about 20,000 clones, approximately 14% of them seen just once. Each patient came to thyroid surgery without any prior treatment (of any kind). In its sample, this clone was seen many times. The TCR sequence derives from a female donor with papillary thyroid cancer or a benign thyroid nodule (not recorded which). Some clones in this sample may be carry-over from other donors' samples. The sample consisted of blood. This chain links TRBV5-1 with TRBJ2-7, with TRBD1 matching over 11 bases. The CDR3 nucleotides read TGCGCCTCCCGTTCCGGGACAGGGGGTTACGAGCAGTACTTC. Translating gives CASRSGTGGYEQYF.